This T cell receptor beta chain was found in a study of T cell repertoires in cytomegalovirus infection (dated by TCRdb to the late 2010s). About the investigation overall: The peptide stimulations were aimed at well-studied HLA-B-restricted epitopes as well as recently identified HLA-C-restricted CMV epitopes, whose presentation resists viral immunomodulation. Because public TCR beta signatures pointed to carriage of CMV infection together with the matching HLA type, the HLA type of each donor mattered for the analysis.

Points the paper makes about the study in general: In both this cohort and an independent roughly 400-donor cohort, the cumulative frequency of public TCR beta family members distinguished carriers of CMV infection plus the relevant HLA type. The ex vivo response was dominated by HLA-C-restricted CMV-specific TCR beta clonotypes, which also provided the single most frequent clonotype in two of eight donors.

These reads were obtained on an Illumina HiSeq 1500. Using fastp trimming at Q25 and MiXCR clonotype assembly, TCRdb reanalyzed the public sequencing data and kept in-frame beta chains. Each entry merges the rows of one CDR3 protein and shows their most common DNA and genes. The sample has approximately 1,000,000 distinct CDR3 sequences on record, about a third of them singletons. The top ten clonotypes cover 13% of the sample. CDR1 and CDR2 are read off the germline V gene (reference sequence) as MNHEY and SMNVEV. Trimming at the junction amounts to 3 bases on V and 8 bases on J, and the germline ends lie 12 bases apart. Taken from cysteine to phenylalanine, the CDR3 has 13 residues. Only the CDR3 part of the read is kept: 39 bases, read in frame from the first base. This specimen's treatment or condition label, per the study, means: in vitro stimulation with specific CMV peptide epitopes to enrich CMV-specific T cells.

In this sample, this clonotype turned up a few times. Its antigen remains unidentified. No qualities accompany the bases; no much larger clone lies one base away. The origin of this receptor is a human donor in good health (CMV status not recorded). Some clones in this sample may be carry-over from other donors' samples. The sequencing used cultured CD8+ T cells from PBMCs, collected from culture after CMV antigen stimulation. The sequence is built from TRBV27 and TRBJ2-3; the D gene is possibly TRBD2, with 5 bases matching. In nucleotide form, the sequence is TGTGCCAGCAGTTTGTTAGCTCGGGGTACGCAGTATTTT. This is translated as CASSLLARGTQYF.